The 20 T cell receptor beta chains listed next were all sequenced from one sample in a study of blood T cell repertoires in COVID-19. TCRdb's table, derived via immunoSEQ multiplex PCR, lists solely in-frame clones and lacks some. The table includes about 340,000 clones, under 95% detected once. Source material: peripheral blood. The source is a woman aged 18-29 years who had recovered from COVID-19.

The chain combines TRBV5-1 with TRBJ1-1; TRBD1 matches at 7 bases. This CDR3 is 14 amino acids long. CDR1 and CDR2 from the germline V gene are SGHRS and YFSETQ. CDR3 DNA sequence: TGCGCGTCGATCCGGGACAGCCAGAACACTGAAGCTTTCTTT. Protein product: CASIRDSQNTEAFF.

This clone was found once. This sequence joins TRBV5-4 and TRBJ2-1; the D gene is possibly TRBD2 (5 bases). V was shortened by 5 bases and J by 10 bases, with 22 bases between the two germline ends. Germline V gives CDR1 SGHNT, CDR2 YYREEE (reference sequence). This CDR3 spans 15 amino acids. The CDR3 DNA reads TGTGCCAGCAGGGCGGACTTTTCAGTCTCTTCGGAGCAGTTCTTC. The encoded protein is CASRADFSVSSEQFF.

The chain combines TRBV9 with TRBJ2-1; D remains ambiguous. V was trimmed by 0 bases and J by 0 bases, leaving 16 bases between them. The V gene's germline CDR1 is SGDLS and CDR2 YYNGEE. The CDR3 totals 18 residues. This CDR3 reads CASSVDASRLSSYNEQFF. The CDR3 DNA reads TGTGCCAGCAGCGTAGACGCGTCGCGGCTAAGCTCCTACAATGAGCAGTTCTTC.

This chain connects TRBV7-2 to TRBJ2-3; maybe TRBD2 (6 bases). This CDR3 is 13 amino acids long. Trimming shortened V by 7 bases and J by 4 bases, and 12 bases separated the two germline ends. In germline, CDR1 is SGHTA, CDR2 FQGNSA. This CDR3 is CASMGGVADTQYF. In DNA form, the CDR3 reads TGTGCCAGCATGGGGGGAGTCGCAGATACGCAGTATTTT. The full variable domain, completed using reference TRBV7-2 and TRBJ2-3, is GAGVSQSPSNKVTEKGKDVELRCDPISGHTALYWYRQSLGQGLEFLIYFQGNSAPDKSGLPSDRFSAERTGGSVSTLTIQRTQQEDSAVYLCASMGGVADTQYFGPGTRLTVL.

With regard to this clone: This sample includes further DNA sequences coding for the same CDR3. The V call is TRBV5-1, the J call TRBJ2-5; no firm D call. Germline CDR1 is SGHRS and CDR2 is YFSETQ. The CDR3 sequence is 13 residues long. Trimming removed 4 bases at V and 1 base at J, with 8 bases between. The CDR3 here is CASSRLPQETQYF. Written as DNA, the CDR3 is TGCGCCAGCAGCCGACTCCCCCAAGAGACCCAGTACTTC.

V gene TRBV7-9 combines with J gene TRBJ1-2; 7 bases are shared with TRBD1. The V gene's germline CDR1 is SEHNR and CDR2 FQNEAQ (reference sequence). J lost 5 bases, V lost 2 bases, and 8 bases had no gene match. The CDR3 covers 15 residues. CDR3 protein: CASSLTRQGAYGYTF. CDR3 sequence (DNA): TGTGCCAGCAGCTTAACTCGACAGGGTGCATATGGCTACACCTTC.

The chain employs TRBV6-2 or TRBV6-3 and TRBJ1-5; D not resolved. V was cut by 2 bases and J by 0 bases, with 8 bases left in between. Germline CDR1 reads MNHEY; CDR2 reads SVGEGT. The CDR3 is made up of 15 amino acids. The CDR3 region is CASSYRGYSNQPQHF. CDR3 bases: TGTGCCAGCAGTTACCGGGGTTATAGCAATCAGCCCCAGCATTTT.

The rearrangement uses TRBV5-1 and TRBJ2-5, with TRBD1 identical over 8 bases. The CDR3 sequence is 13 residues long. The J segment lost 4 bases and the V segment lost 5 bases, leaving 4 bases of the junction unmatched. Germline CDR1 SGHRS, CDR2 YFSETQ. The CDR3 sequence is CASRAGTGETQYF. CDR3 sequence (DNA): TGCGCCAGCAGGGCCGGGACAGGAGAGACCCAGTACTTC.

The chain has TRBV6-2 or TRBV6-3 and TRBJ2-5; D gene uncertain. Germline-derived CDR1 and CDR2 are MNHEY and SVGEGT. The CDR3 is 11 amino acids. V lost 4 bases and J lost 3, with 3 bases in between. The CDR3 nucleotides are TGTGCCAGCAGTTCAAAAGAGACCCAGTACTTC. Translated: CASSSKETQYF.

The gene calls are TRBV19 and TRBJ1-3; 7 bases are a match to TRBD1. Germline V gene data show CDR1 as LNHDA and CDR2 as SQIVND (reference sequence). This CDR3 comprises 17 residues. The V segment lost 3 bases and the J segment 4 bases; nucleotides outside the gene matches: 12. In DNA, the CDR3 is TGTGCCAGTAGTATTGAGACAGGGAATTTTGTCGGAAACACCATATATTTT. It yields the protein CASSIETGNFVGNTIYF. Looking up the rest from reference TRBV19 and TRBJ1-3 gives the full variable domain: DGGITQSPKYLFRKEGQNVTLSCEQNLNHDAMYWYRQDPGQGLRLIYYSQIVNDFQKGDIAEGYSVSREKKESFPLTVTSAQKNPTAFYLCASSIETGNFVGNTIYFGEGSWLTVV.

The J gene is TRBJ2-3, the V gene TRBV19; perhaps TRBD2 as D (7 bases). The V gene lost 5 bases and the J gene lost 2 bases, with 14 bases spanning the gap. The CDR3 is 15 residues long. Germline values: CDR1 LNHDA, CDR2 SQIVND (reference sequence). The CDR3 sequence is CASSSGGGPTDTQYF. In nucleotides, the CDR3 is TGTGCCAGTAGTTCTGGGGGGGGGCCCACAGATACGCAGTATTTT.

This clone appeared many times. The J gene is TRBJ2-1, the V gene TRBV29-1; 12 bases agree with TRBD2. The CDR3 has 14 amino acids. The V gene end was trimmed by 3 bases and the J gene end by 4 bases; junction bases not matched to a gene: 1. Per the germline V gene, CDR1 is SQVTM and CDR2 is ANQGSEA. The CDR3 DNA reads as TGCAGCGTTGACGGACTAGCGGGATACAATGAGCAGTTCTTC. Protein sequence: CSVDGLAGYNEQFF.

V gene TRBV6-2 or TRBV6-3 combines with J gene TRBJ1-5; no firm D call. In germline, CDR1 is MNHEY, CDR2 SVGEGT. The CDR3 contains 15 residues. V was shortened by 4 bases and J by 2 bases, with 12 bases between the two germline ends. The CDR3 bases are TGTGCCAGCAGTTCGTCCGGGTTTGGCAATCAGCCCCAGCATTTT. It codes for CASSSSGFGNQPQHF.

CDR3 in amino acids: CASSQGQNNSPLHF. CDR3 coding DNA: TGTGCCAGCAGCCAAGGACAAAATAATTCACCCCTCCACTTT. The gene calls are TRBV3-1 (or the pseudogene TRBV3-2) and TRBJ1-6; D unresolved. Germline CDR1 LGHDT, CDR2 YNNKEL (reference sequence). The CDR3 loop spans 14 amino acids. Trimming took 1 base from V and 5 from J, leaving 6 bases between them.

This clone was detected only once. CDR3 sequence (DNA): TGTGCCAGCAGCCCCAGGGGATCGGACACCGGGGAGCTGTTTTTT. Its protein product is CASSPRGSDTGELFF. The chain links TRBV5-8 to TRBJ2-2, with D possibly matching TRBD1 (6 bases). This CDR3 comprises 15 residues. Per the germline V gene, CDR1 is SGHTS and CDR2 is YDEGEE. With 4 bases removed from V and 3 bases from J, the gap between germline ends came to 13 bases.

V gene TRBV6-5 combines with J gene TRBJ2-3, with a possible D match to TRBD2 (5 bases). V was pared by 6 bases and J by 5 bases, with 15 bases between. The length of the CDR3 is 14 residues. Germline CDR1 and CDR2: MNHEY and SVGAGI. CDR3 residues: CASSVGVFVDTQYF. In DNA, the CDR3 is TGTGCCAGCAGCGTGGGAGTGTTTGTAGATACGCAGTATTTT.

CDR3 sequence (DNA): TGTGCCAGCAGCCGTGGGACTAGCGGGAGTGGGAATGAGCAGTTCTTC. This translates into CASSRGTSGSGNEQFF. V gene TRBV5-4 combines with J gene TRBJ2-1; TRBD2 agrees at 14 bases. The trim removed 4 bases at V and 7 bases at J, leaving 7 bases unmatched. The CDR3 consists of 16 residues. CDR1 SGHNT and CDR2 YYREEE come from the germline V gene (reference sequence).

This chain links TRBV11-3 with TRBJ2-5; possible D gene TRBD1, 6 bases. The V end lost 5 bases, the J end lost 7 bases, and 20 bases lay between the germline ends. This CDR3 is built from 15 residues. Germline CDR1 SGHNT, CDR2 YENEEA. The CDR3 bases are TGTGCCAGCAGCCCCCTGACAGGTACACCAGGGACCCAGTACTTC. Residues: CASSPLTGTPGTQYF.

This chain connects TRBV4-1 to TRBJ2-5; no reliable D call. Trimming took off 0 bases at V and 6 bases at J, with 11 bases between the two ends. Germline CDR1 is MGHRA and CDR2 is YSYEKL. The CDR3 has 14 residues. CDR3: CASSQDPLSQTQYF. DNA of the CDR3: TGCGCCAGCAGCCAAGATCCCCTTTCCCAGACCCAGTACTTC.

This rearrangement joins TRBV27 to TRBJ2-1; tentatively, D is TRBD1 (5 bases). V dropped 6 bases and J dropped 5 bases, with 23 bases sitting between them. Germline CDR1 and CDR2: MNHEY and SMNVEV (reference sequence). This CDR3 is built from 17 residues. CDR3 sequence reads: CASSLRAAGYGHNEQFF. The CDR3 DNA reads as TGTGCCAGCAGCCTAAGGGCCGCAGGGTACGGACACAATGAGCAGTTCTTC.